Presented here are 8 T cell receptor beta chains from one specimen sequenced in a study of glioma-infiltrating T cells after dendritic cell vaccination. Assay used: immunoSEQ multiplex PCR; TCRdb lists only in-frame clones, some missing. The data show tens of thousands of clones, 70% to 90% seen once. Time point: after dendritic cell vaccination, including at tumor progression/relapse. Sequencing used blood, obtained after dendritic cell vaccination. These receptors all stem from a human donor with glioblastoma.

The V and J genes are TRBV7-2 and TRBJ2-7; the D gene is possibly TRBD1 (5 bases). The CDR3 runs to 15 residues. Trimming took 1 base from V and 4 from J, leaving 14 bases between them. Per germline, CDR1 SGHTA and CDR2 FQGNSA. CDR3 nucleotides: TGTGCCAGCAGCTTAGTTGGACAAGGGAATTACGAGCAGTACTTC. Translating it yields CASSLVGQGNYEQYF.

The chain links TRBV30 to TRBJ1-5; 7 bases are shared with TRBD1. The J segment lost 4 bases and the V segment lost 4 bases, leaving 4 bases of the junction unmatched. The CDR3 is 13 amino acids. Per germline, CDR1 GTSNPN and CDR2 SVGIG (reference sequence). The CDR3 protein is CAWKGARNQPQHF. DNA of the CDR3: TGTGCCTGGAAGGGGGCCCGAAATCAGCCCCAGCATTTT.

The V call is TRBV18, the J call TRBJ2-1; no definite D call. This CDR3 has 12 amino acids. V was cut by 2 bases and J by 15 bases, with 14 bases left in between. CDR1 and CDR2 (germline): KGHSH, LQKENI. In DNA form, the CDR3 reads TGTGCCAGCTCACCAAGTTCGACAATGTGGTTCTTC. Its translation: CASSPSSTMWFF.

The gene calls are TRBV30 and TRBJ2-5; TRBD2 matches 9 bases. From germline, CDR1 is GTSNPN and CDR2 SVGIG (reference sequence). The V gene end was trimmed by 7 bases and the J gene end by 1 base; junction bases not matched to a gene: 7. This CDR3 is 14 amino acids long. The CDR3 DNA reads TGTGCCTCCACGGGTAGCGGGGGCCAAGAGACCCAGTACTTC. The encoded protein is CASTGSGGQETQYF.

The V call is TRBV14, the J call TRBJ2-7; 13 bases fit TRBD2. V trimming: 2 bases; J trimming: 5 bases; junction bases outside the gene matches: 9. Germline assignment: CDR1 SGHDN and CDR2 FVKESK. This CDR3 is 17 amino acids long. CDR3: CASSQHTTSGGFDEQYF. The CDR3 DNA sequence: TGTGCCAGCAGCCAACACACGACTAGCGGGGGGTTTGACGAGCAGTACTTC.

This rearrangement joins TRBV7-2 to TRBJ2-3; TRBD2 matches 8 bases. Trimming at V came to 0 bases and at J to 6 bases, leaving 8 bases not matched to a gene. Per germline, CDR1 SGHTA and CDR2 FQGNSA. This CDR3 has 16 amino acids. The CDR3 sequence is CASSLAGRGLGDTQYF. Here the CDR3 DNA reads TGTGCCAGCAGCTTAGCGGGGCGGGGACTAGGGGATACGCAGTATTTT.

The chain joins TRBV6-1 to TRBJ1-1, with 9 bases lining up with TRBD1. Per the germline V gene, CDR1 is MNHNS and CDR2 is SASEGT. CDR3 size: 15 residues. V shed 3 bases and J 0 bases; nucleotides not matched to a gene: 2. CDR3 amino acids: CASSEGQGMNTEAFF. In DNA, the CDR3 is TGTGCCAGCAGTGAGGGACAGGGTATGAACACTGAAGCTTTCTTT.

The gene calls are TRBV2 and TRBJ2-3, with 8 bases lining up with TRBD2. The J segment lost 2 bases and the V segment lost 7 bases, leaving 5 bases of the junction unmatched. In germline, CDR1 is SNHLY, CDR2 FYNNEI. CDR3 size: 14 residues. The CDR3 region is CASTDGGATDTQYF. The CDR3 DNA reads TGTGCCAGCACGGACGGGGGGGCCACAGATACGCAGTATTTT.